This T cell receptor (beta chain) was sequenced in a study of CD8 T cells in ankylosing spondylitis. Regarding the study as a whole: A motif in TCR beta, a set of seven to nine highly homologous variants, appeared characteristic of ankylosing spondylitis blood. Clones that were linked to disease were CD8+ and were relatively rare in peripheral blood.

Libraries for TCR beta were made by quantitative 5'-RACE with molecular barcodes. TCRdb reprocessed the 5' RACE reads with MiXCR, giving one entry per CDR3 protein. The repertoire has more than 35,000 distinct CDR3 sequences, 6% of them found once; the top ten carry over 9.5%. With regard to this clonotype: As yet, its antigen is unknown. One end of the junction does not line up with germline, which may come from a read error.

Germline CDR1 SQVTM, CDR2 ANQGSEA. The CDR3 runs 13 residues. The clonotype comes from a male donor with ankylosing spondylitis or in good health (not recorded which). The specimen was blood, either unsorted or a sorted T cell fraction (not recorded which). The V gene is TRBV29-1, the J gene TRBJ1-1; D is unresolved. DNA for the CDR3: TGCAGCGTTGGTCGGTCCTTCAACACTGAAACTTTCTTT. It translates to CSVGRSFNTETFF.